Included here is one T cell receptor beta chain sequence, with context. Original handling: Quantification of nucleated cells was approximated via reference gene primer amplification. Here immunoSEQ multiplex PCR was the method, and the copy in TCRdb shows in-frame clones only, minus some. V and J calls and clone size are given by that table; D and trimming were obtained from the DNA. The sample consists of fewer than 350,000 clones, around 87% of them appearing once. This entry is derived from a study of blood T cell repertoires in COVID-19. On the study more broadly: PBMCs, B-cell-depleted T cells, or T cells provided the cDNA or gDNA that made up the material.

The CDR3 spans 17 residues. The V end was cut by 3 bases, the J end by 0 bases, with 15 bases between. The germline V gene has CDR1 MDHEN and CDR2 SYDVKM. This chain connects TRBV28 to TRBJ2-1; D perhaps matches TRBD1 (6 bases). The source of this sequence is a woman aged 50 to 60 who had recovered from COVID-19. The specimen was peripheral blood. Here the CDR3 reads CASSLDRMGSSYNEQFF. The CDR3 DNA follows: TGTGCCAGCAGTTTGGACAGAATGGGTAGCTCCTACAATGAGCAGTTCTTC.